Shown below are 31 T cell receptor beta chains from a single sample sequenced in a study. TCRdb recomputed calls from the 5' RACE reads with MiXCR, one row per CDR3 protein. The table has 25,000 to 40,000 distinct CDR3 sequences, roughly 24% seen once. The specimen was naive CD4+ T cells sorted from a lymph node. The subset is: naive CD4+ T cells, CD4+CD45RA+CD25-. All receptors come from a female donor with breast cancer.

In this sample, this clonotype turned up a few times. V is TRBV28 and J is TRBJ2-5; TRBD2 might be the D (6 bases). Germline lookup yields CDR1 MDHEN and CDR2 SYDVKM. Between the trimmed V and J ends, which lost 3 bases and 7 bases, there was a span of 12 bases. The CDR3 loop spans 13 amino acids. The CDR3 nucleotides are TGTGCCAGCAGTTTCCCGGGGGTCGGGACCCAGTACTTC. Translation: CASSFPGVGTQYF.

About this clonotype itself: This may arise from a read error, as a much more abundant clone is one base away. The chain combines TRBV25-1 with TRBJ2-7, with 9 bases identical to TRBD1. Germline CDR1 and CDR2: MGHDK and SYGVNS. V lost 4 bases and J lost 4; bases outside the gene matches: 5. CDR3 length: 14 residues. CDR3 region: CASSGLGQGYEQYF. The CDR3 DNA reads as TGTGCCAGCAGTGGCCTCGGACAGGGGTACGAGCAGTACTTC.

Details on this clonotype: This clone may be a read error of a much larger clone one base away. V and J are TRBV7-9 and TRBJ1-5, with no clear D. The CDR3 spans 15 residues. CDR1 SEHNR and CDR2 FQNEAQ come from the germline V gene (reference sequence). The CDR3 region is CAGSLDTEVNQPQHF. CDR3 bases: TGTGCCGGCAGCTTGGATACAGAGGTTAATCAGCCCCAGCATTTT.

Only a few counts were recorded for this clonotype. The V gene is TRBV10-2, the J gene TRBJ2-5, with TRBD2 matching 8 bases. The V gene's germline CDR1 is WSHSY and CDR2 SAAADI. Germline trimming cut 8 bases from V and 5 bases from J; bases unmatched to any gene: 7. This CDR3 has 13 amino acids. This CDR3 is CASLGGAVETQYF. The CDR3 nucleotides are TGCGCCAGCCTCGGGGGGGCTGTGGAGACCCAGTACTTC.

The V call is TRBV6-5, the J call TRBJ1-4, with a possible D match to TRBD1 (5 bases). The CDR3 consists of 14 residues. V lost 2 bases to trimming and J lost 7 bases, with 11 bases between them. In germline, CDR1 is MNHEY, CDR2 SVGAGI. CDR3 DNA sequence: TGTGCCAGCAGTTACATCGACCAGGGTGAAAAACTGTTTTTT. It specifies CASSYIDQGEKLFF.

To note about this clonotype: A much more abundant neighbour one base away suggests this may be a read error. Without the conserved terminal phenylalanine or tryptophan, this CDR3 likely stems from a read error. The rearrangement joins TRBV5-1 to TRBJ2-3; no firm D call. The CDR3 contains 11 residues. CDR1 SGHRS and CDR2 YFSETQ come from the germline V gene. Trimming removed 2 bases from V and 4 bases from J, with 2 bases in between. CDR3 DNA: TGCGCCAGCAGCTTCGCAGATACGCAGTATCTT. Residues: CASSFADTQYL.

The CDR3: CSARAPGTSGHYF. CDR3 sequence (DNA): TGCAGTGCTAGGGCTCCCGGGACTAGCGGCCACTACTTC. The chain couples TRBV20-1 to TRBJ2-7, with 11 bases identical to TRBD2. Germline assignment: CDR1 DFQATT and CDR2 SNEGSKA (reference sequence). CDR3 size: 13 residues. V shed 3 bases and J 13 bases; nucleotides not matched to a gene: 11.

The genes are TRBV4-1 and TRBJ1-2; tentatively, D is TRBD1 (6 bases). V dropped 0 bases and J dropped 8 bases, with 13 bases sitting between them. The CDR3 extends over 14 amino acids. Looked up from germline, CDR1 is MGHRA and CDR2 is YSYEKL. CDR3 residues: CASSQDFRGPGYTF. In DNA, the CDR3 is TGCGCCAGCAGCCAAGATTTCCGGGGGCCAGGCTACACCTTC.

As concerns this clonotype: Relative to the germline gene, one junction end is altered; a read error may explain this. The gene calls are TRBV29-1 and TRBJ2-1, with 7 bases aligning to TRBD1. The CDR3 is 14 amino acids. From germline, CDR1 is SQVTM and CDR2 ANQGSEA. CDR3 residues: CSVAQGITYDEQFF. CDR3 nucleotide sequence: TGCAGCGTTGCACAGGGGATCACCTACGATGAGCAGTTCTTC.

The chain couples TRBV29-1 to TRBJ2-6; the D gene is possibly TRBD1 (5 bases). This CDR3 is built from 15 residues. Germline CDR1 SQVTM, CDR2 ANQGSEA. V was trimmed by 5 bases and J by 4 bases, leaving 15 bases between them. CDR3 residues: CSVRGWGAGANVLTF. CDR3 nucleotides: TGCAGCGTTAGGGGATGGGGCGCCGGGGCCAACGTCCTGACTTTC.

The chain links TRBV6-2 or TRBV6-3 to TRBJ1-1; D is ambiguous. V dropped 2 bases and J dropped 1 base, with 8 bases sitting between them. The length of the CDR3 is 14 residues. Germline values: CDR1 MNHEY, CDR2 SVGEGT. CDR3 in amino acids: CASSYGSGNTEAFF. The CDR3 DNA reads as TGTGCCAGCAGTTACGGATCGGGGAACACTGAAGCTTTCTTT.

This clonotype was found many times. This sequence joins TRBV5-4 and TRBJ2-1; D is possibly TRBD1 (6 bases). The CDR3 totals 12 residues. Per the germline V gene, CDR1 is SGHNT and CDR2 is YYREEE (reference sequence). Trimming left V 4 bases short and J 10 bases short, with 12 bases between. The CDR3 DNA reads as TGTGCCAGCAGCCCTAACAGGGAGGAGCAGTTCTTC. Encoded protein: CASSPNREEQFF.

V is TRBV11-1 and J is TRBJ2-1, with 9 bases aligning to TRBD1. The CDR3 totals 16 residues. V dropped 2 bases and J dropped 3; count of bases not matched to a gene: 5. CDR1 is SGHAT, CDR2 FQDESV, per germline (reference sequence). The CDR3 bases are TGTGCCAGCAGCTTAACAGGGGGCCTGGGCTACAATGAGCAGTTCTTC. Amino acid sequence: CASSLTGGLGYNEQFF.

Comments on this clonotype: One end of the junction is discordant with germline, which a read error may explain. The chain is built from TRBV5-5 and TRBJ2-7; no firm D call. The germline gives CDR1 SGHKS, CDR2 YYEKEE (reference sequence). CDR3 length: 15 residues. This CDR3 is CAGSSFLQVSYEQYF. CDR3 sequence (DNA): TGTGCCGGCAGCTCTTTTCTCCAGGTCTCCTACGAGCAGTACTTC.

This clonotype was observed a few times. The chain carries TRBV20-1 and TRBJ1-5, with a weak D call TRBD1 (5 bases). CDR1 DFQATT and CDR2 SNEGSKA come from the germline V gene (reference sequence). V lost 1 base and J 0 bases, leaving 10 bases between the germline ends. The CDR3 runs to 15 residues. Written as DNA, the CDR3 is TGCAGTGCTAGAGCACAGGATTATAGCAATCAGCCCCAGCATTTT. It encodes CSARAQDYSNQPQHF.

This clonotype has a handful of counts. This rearrangement joins TRBV24-1 to TRBJ2-3; TRBD2 aligns across 7 bases. Trimming cost V 7 bases and J 2 bases; bases outside gene matches: 8. This CDR3 is built from 15 residues. Germline V gene sequence: CDR1 KGHDR, CDR2 SFDVKD. The CDR3 sequence: CATSGPGTITDTQYF. The CDR3 DNA follows: TGTGCCACCAGCGGCCCCGGGACTATCACAGATACGCAGTATTTT.

V is TRBV2 and J is TRBJ2-1; 12 positions match TRBD2. Per the germline V gene, CDR1 is SNHLY and CDR2 is FYNNEI. The CDR3 is 12 amino acids. Trimming removed 3 bases from V and 13 bases from J; junction bases left unmatched: 1. The CDR3 nucleotides read TGTGCCAGCAGTGACGGACTAGCGGGACAGTTCTTC. Its translation: CASSDGLAGQFF.

The genes are TRBV20-1 and TRBJ2-1, with D perhaps matching TRBD2 (7 bases). The CDR3 consists of 14 residues. Germline V gives CDR1 DFQATT, CDR2 SNEGSKA (reference sequence). The V end lost 3 bases, the J end lost 7 bases, and 16 bases lay between the germline ends. The DNA for the CDR3 is TGCAGTGCTAGGGACTCGGGGGGCCTAAATGAGCAGTTCTTC. As protein: CSARDSGGLNEQFF.

By frequency in the sample, this clonotype is medium-sized (0.01 to 0.1%). V is TRBV6-6 and J is TRBJ1-6, with a weak D call TRBD1 (5 bases). V dropped 2 bases and J dropped 6 bases, with 14 bases sitting between them. Germline V lookup: CDR1 MNHNY, CDR2 SVGAGI (reference sequence). The length of the CDR3 is 16 residues. The CDR3 here is CASSYLRTGTNSPLHF. The CDR3 DNA reads as TGTGCCAGCAGTTACCTCCGAACAGGAACTAATTCACCCCTCCACTTT.

Concerning this clonotype itself: At one end the junction does not follow the germline gene, possibly because of a read error. The chain employs TRBV10-3 and TRBJ1-3; no clear D. Germline V CDR1 and CDR2: ENHRY, SYGVKD. The CDR3 length is 15 residues. The chain's CDR3 is CAVSDPTRSGNTIYF. CDR3 nucleotide sequence: TGTGCCGTCAGTGACCCCACCCGCTCTGGAAACACCATATATTTT.

Worth noting for this clonotype: This may be a read error: a much more frequent sequence differs by one nucleotide. Here the CDR3 omits its conserved ending phenylalanine or tryptophan, so a read error is the likely source. The genes are TRBV9 and TRBJ1-3, with no clear D. The CDR3 is 16 residues long. The germline V gene encodes CDR1 SGDLS and CDR2 YYNGEE. Trimming pared 3 bases from V and 0 bases from J, leaving 13 bases between. The CDR3 bases are TGTGCCAGCAGCGCCAAGGACGGATACTCTGGAAACACCATATATTGT. This translates into CASSAKDGYSGNTIYC.

Many counts were recorded for this clonotype. The chain uses TRBV28 and TRBJ2-3; TRBD2 agrees at 11 bases. The V segment lost 5 bases and the J segment 5 bases; nucleotides outside the gene matches: 9. Germline CDR1 is MDHEN and CDR2 is SYDVKM. The CDR3 is 16 residues long. The CDR3 sequence: CASSEIAGGPRDTQYF. DNA of the CDR3: TGTGCCAGCAGTGAAATAGCGGGAGGGCCCAGAGATACGCAGTATTTT.

The chain carries TRBV21-1 and TRBJ2-7; TRBD1, as called in the table, went unchecked against the DNA. TRBV21-1 is a recognized pseudogene. This CDR3 has 18 residues. The CDR3 DNA follows: TGTGCCAGCAGCAAAAAGGCGAGTGGGGGGGCAGAAGGCAACGAGCAGTACTTC. It yields the protein CASSKKASGGAEGNEQYF.

The chain joins TRBV5-1 to TRBJ2-3; D ambiguous. V lost 0 bases to trimming and J lost 0 bases, with 8 bases between them. CDR1 is SGHRS, CDR2 YFSETQ, per germline. This CDR3 is built from 15 residues. For the CDR3, the DNA is TGCGCCAGCAGCTTGGCAGACACTAGCACAGATACGCAGTATTTT. Residues: CASSLADTSTDTQYF.

The chain links TRBV3-1 to TRBJ2-5; unclear D gene. This CDR3 spans 13 amino acids. Germline loops: CDR1 LGHDT, CDR2 YNNKEL (reference sequence). The V end lost 4 bases, the J end lost 3 bases, and 9 bases lay between the germline ends. Written as DNA, the CDR3 is TGTGCCAGCAGCCGTGCGGAAAAAGAGACCCAGTACTTC. Amino acids: CASSRAEKETQYF.

This clonotype was counted between two and nine times. The chain recombines TRBV5-1 with TRBJ2-7; TRBD2 agrees at 9 bases. This CDR3 is 17 amino acids long. V lost 2 bases and J lost 1; bases outside the gene matches: 10. Germline lookup yields CDR1 SGHRS and CDR2 YFSETQ. The CDR3 sequence: CASSLGRELAGSYEQYF. The CDR3 nucleotides are TGCGCCAGCAGCTTAGGGAGGGAACTAGCGGGTTCCTACGAGCAGTACTTC.

This clonotype showed up just a few times. The rearrangement links TRBV7-8 to TRBJ2-1; D is possibly TRBD1 (6 bases). This CDR3 has 15 amino acids. Germline assignment: CDR1 SGHVS and CDR2 FQNEAQ. Trimming left V 2 bases short and J 5 bases short, with 13 bases between. CDR3 sequence: CASSLTGTKNNEQFF. The CDR3 coding sequence is TGTGCCAGCAGCTTAACAGGGACCAAAAACAATGAGCAGTTCTTC. The full variable domain, in which reference TRBV7-8 and TRBJ2-1 provide the parts outside the CDR3, is GAGVSQSPRYKVAKRGQDVALRCDPISGHVSLFWYQQALGQGPEFLTYFQNEAQLDKSGLPSDRFFAERPEGSVSTLKIQRTQQEDSAVYLCASSLTGTKNNEQFFGPGTRLTVL.

The V call is TRBV7-6, the J call TRBJ1-4; D might be TRBD1 (5 bases). This CDR3 region has 14 residues. Germline CDR1 and CDR2: SGHVS and FNYEAQ. With 3 bases removed from V and 6 bases from J, the gap between germline ends came to 11 bases. The CDR3 is CASSLSLGDEKLFF. In DNA, the CDR3 is TGTGCCAGCAGCTTGAGCCTGGGGGATGAAAAACTGTTTTTT.

The chain is built from TRBV7-7 and TRBJ2-5, with a possible D match to TRBD1 (6 bases). Trimming took off 4 bases at V and 2 bases at J, with 8 bases between the two ends. Germline lookup yields CDR1 SSHAT and CDR2 FNYEAQ (reference sequence). The CDR3 is made up of 13 amino acids. CDR3 in DNA: TGTGCCAGCAGCTCCCAGGGGCAAGAGACCCAGTACTTC. As protein: CASSSQGQETQYF. The full variable domain, its missing parts supplied by reference TRBV7-7 and TRBJ2-5, is GAGVSQSPRYKVTKRGQDVTLRCDPISSHATLYWYQQALGQGPEFLTYFNYEAQPDKSGLPSDRFSAERPEGSISTLTIQRTEQRDSAMYRCASSSQGQETQYFGPGTRLLVL.

This clonotype counts as medium-sized. The chain has TRBV29-1 and TRBJ2-7; no clear D. This CDR3 has 12 amino acids. V was pared by 6 bases and J by 0 bases, with 9 bases between. Germline-derived CDR1 and CDR2 are SQVTM and ANQGSEA. CDR3 sequence (DNA): TGCAGCGTGGCGTCGAACTCCTACGAGCAGTACTTC. As protein: CSVASNSYEQYF.

V and J are TRBV27 and TRBJ2-7; possible D gene TRBD2, 5 bases. This CDR3 comprises 15 residues. Germline V gives CDR1 MNHEY, CDR2 SMNVEV (reference sequence). V shed 5 bases and J shed 2 bases, with 16 bases lying between them. The CDR3 DNA reads as TGTGCCAGCAGTCCCTTCGCGGGCGGTACCTACGAGCAGTACTTC. Its translation is CASSPFAGGTYEQYF.